Included here is one T cell receptor (beta chain) sequence, with context. Its cognate antigen is unknown. The PCR ran on 60 Vbeta and 13 Jbeta primers. Clones were sequenced by immunoSEQ multiplex PCR, and TCRdb holds only the in-frame ones, with some missing. The sample contains about 140,000 clones, over 60% of which appear only once. The sample originates from a study of cytomegalovirus exposure and HLA in healthy donors. Study details: There were about 85 million unique TCRs (from HLA-typed donors) in an early data release. Points from the study as a whole: In an earlier analysis, about 90% or about 30%: the productive usage of most TCR beta V segments.

This CDR3 comprises 15 residues. V lost 0 bases and J lost 1, with 7 bases in between. Germline-derived CDR1 and CDR2 are LGHNA and YNFKEQ. The receptor was derived from a man aged 35-49 years in good health and CMV-seronegative. Sequencing was done on a sample of PBMCs. The rearrangement joins TRBV4-2 to TRBJ1-3; D is possibly TRBD1 (5 bases). The CDR3 nucleotides are TGTGCCAGCAGCCAAGATTGGACATCTGGAAACACCATATATTTT. It specifies CASSQDWTSGNTIYF.